These 3 T cell receptor beta chains were sequenced from one sample in a study of CD8 T cells in Susac syndrome. An amount of RNA that ranged from 0.5 to 1 ug was reverse transcribed with random hexamers. TCRdb analysed the immunoSEQ multiplex PCR reads with MiXCR anew, one entry per CDR3 protein. This sample has 160,000 or so distinct CDR3 sequences; approximately 92% occur once, and the top ten carry 0.13%. Material: CD4+ T cells from PBMCs. The source of these receptors is a human donor in good health.

J is TRBJ2-6 and V is TRBV4-1; a possible D gene is TRBD1 (5 bases). The CDR3 is 17 amino acids. CDR1 MGHRA and CDR2 YSYEKL come from the germline V gene. V lost 3 bases and J 0 bases, leaving 12 bases between the germline ends. For the CDR3, the DNA is TGCGCCAGCAGCCAGACAGAATTCCTCTCTGGGGCCAACGTCCTGACTTTC. Protein sequence: CASSQTEFLSGANVLTF.

The CDR3 loop is CASPMNTEAFF. In DNA, the CDR3 is TGTGCCAGTCCGATGAACACTGAAGCTTTCTTT. The V call is TRBV6-4, the J call TRBJ1-1; D gene uncertain. V dropped 9 bases and J dropped 0 bases, with 5 bases sitting between them. This CDR3 has 11 amino acids. Germline V lookup: CDR1 MRHNA, CDR2 SNTAGT.

This chain uses TRBV12-3 or TRBV12-4 with TRBJ1-2, with D unclear. The CDR3 consists of 15 residues. The V gene lost 3 bases and the J gene lost 5 bases, with 16 bases spanning the gap. The CDR3 sequence is CASSLRTKSLYGYTF. Written as DNA, the CDR3 is TGTGCCAGCAGTTTGAGGACCAAATCTTTGTATGGCTACACCTTC.